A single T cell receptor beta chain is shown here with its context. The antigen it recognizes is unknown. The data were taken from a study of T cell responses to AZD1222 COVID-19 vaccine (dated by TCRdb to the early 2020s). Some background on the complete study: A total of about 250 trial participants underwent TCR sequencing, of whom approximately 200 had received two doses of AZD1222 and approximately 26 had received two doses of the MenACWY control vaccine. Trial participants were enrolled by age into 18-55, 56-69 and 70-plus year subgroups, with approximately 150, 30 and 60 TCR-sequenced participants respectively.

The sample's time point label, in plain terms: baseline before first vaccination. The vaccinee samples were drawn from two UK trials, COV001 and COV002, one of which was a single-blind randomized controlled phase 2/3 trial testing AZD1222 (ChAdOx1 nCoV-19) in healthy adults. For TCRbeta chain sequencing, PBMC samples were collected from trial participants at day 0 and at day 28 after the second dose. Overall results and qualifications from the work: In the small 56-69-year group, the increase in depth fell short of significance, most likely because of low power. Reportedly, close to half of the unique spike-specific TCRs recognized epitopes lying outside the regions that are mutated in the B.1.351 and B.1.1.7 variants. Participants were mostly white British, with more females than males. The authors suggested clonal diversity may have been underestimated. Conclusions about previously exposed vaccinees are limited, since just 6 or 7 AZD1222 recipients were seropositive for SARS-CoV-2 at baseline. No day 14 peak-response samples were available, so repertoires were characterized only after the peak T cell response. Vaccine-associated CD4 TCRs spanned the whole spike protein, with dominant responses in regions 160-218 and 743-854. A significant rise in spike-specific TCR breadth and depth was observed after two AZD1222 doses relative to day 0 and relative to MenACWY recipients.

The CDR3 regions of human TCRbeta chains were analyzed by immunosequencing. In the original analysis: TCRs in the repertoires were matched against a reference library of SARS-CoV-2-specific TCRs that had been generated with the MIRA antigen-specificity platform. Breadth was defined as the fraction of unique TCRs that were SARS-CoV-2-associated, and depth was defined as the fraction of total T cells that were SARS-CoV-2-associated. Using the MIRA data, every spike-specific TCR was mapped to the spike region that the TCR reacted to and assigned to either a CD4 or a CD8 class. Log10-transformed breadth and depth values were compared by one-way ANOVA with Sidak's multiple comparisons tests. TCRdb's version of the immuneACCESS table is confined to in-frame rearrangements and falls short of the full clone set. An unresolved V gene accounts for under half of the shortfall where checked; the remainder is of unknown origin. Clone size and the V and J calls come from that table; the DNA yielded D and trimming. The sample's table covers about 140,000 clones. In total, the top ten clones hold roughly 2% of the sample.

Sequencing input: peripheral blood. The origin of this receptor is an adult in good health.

CDR3 loop: CATVRGQGALGYTF. The DNA sequence is as follows: TGTGCCACCGTAAGGGGACAGGGCGCCTTAGGCTACACCTTC. The receptor chain draws on TRBV10-3 and TRBJ1-2, with 9 central nucleotides matching TRBD1. The CDR3 measures 14 amino acids from cysteine to phenylalanine. The entry retains the CDR3 DNA only, 42 bases that are in frame from base 1. Unmatched junction bases come to 14, with V trimmed by 10 bases and J by 8 bases. Looking up the germline V gene yields CDR1 ENHRY and CDR2 SYGVKD.